This TCR beta chain was recovered during a study of CD4 T cells in relation to SARS-CoV-2 and coronaviruses. CD4+ T cells from unexposed donors were obtained before the COVID-19 pandemic (2011-2018). The data were produced by immunoSEQ multiplex PCR, yet TCRdb's version contains in-frame clones alone and is incomplete. This sample has 55,000 to 70,000 clones, with more than 80% found just once. This clone came up a few times. The TCR comes from a human donor in good health. The sequenced sample consisted of naive CD4+ T cells from PBMCs. As to subset: naive CD4+ T cells isolated by negative enrichment.

The CDR3 here is CASSPHGQNTEAFF. The CDR3 bases are TGTGCCAGCAGTCCCCACGGGCAGAACACTGAAGCTTTCTTT. This sequence joins TRBV28 and TRBJ1-1; D not certain. Per the germline V gene, CDR1 is MDHEN and CDR2 is SYDVKM. CDR3 length equals 14 residues. V dropped 5 bases and J dropped 1 base, with 11 bases sitting between them.